Listed below are T cell receptor beta chains from one sample, sequenced in a study of a mutant IDH1 vaccine in newly diagnosed glioma. For these TCRs, the target antigens are not known. Here immunoSEQ multiplex PCR was the method, and the copy in TCRdb shows in-frame clones only, minus some. The table shows 52,000 or so clones, with roughly 81% occurring only once. The sequenced sample was PBMCs, obtained from a glioma patient whose treatment included an IDH1 peptide vaccine. These receptors were obtained from a woman in her thirties or forties with glioma. Some clones in this sample may be carry-over from other donors' samples. Both conserved end residues are part of each CDR3. Fields, in order: D gene, J gene, clone size, V gene, CDR3 protein, CDR3 DNA. The D gene is left open where the match is weak. Size is omitted from some rows. Given values are once, few, many or a class for expanded clones.

>-|TRBJ2-4|-|TRBV5-6
CASSLVSENIQYF
TGTGCCAGCAGCTTGGTCAGCGAAAACATTCAGTACTTC
>-|TRBJ1-4|-|TRBV4-1
CASSQKLGFREKLFF
TGCGCCAGCAGCCAAAAGTTGGGGTTTCGGGAAAAACTGTTTTTT
>TRBD2|TRBJ2-1|-|TRBV19
CASRTSGNSYNEQFF
TGTGCCAGTAGAACTAGCGGGAACTCCTACAATGAGCAGTTCTTC
>TRBD2|TRBJ2-5|-|TRBV7-2
CASSLEAGGQETQYF
TGTGCCAGCAGCTTAGAAGCGGGGGGGCAAGAGACCCAGTACTTC
>-|TRBJ1-1|-|TRBV6-5
CASRTTGGDTEAFF
TGTGCCAGCAGAACCACGGGGGGGGACACTGAAGCTTTCTTT
>TRBD1|TRBJ1-5|-|TRBV7-2
CASSPTGGNQPQHF
TGTGCCAGCAGTCCGACAGGGGGCAATCAGCCCCAGCATTTT
>-|TRBJ1-2|-|TRBV6-6
CASSGVYYGYTF
TGTGCCAGCAGCGGGGTATACTATGGCTACACCTTC
>-|TRBJ2-7|-|TRBV7-9
CASSVDSPWEQYF
TGTGCCAGCAGCGTCGACTCTCCCTGGGAGCAGTACTTC
>-|TRBJ1-1|-|TRBV7-9
CASSLGRGAFF
TGTGCCAGCAGCTTAGGCAGAGGAGCTTTCTTT
>-|TRBJ1-1|-|TRBV13
CASSPPGKPEAFF
TGTGCCAGCAGCCCCCCAGGGAAGCCTGAAGCTTTCTTT
>-|TRBJ1-6|-|TRBV18
CASSHGQQNF
TGTGCCAGCTCACACGGGCAGCAAAACTTT
>-|TRBJ2-7|-|TRBV5-6
CASSLGGLTGTGQYF
TGTGCCAGCAGCTTGGGTGGGTTGACCGGGACGGGGCAGTACTTC
>TRBD1|TRBJ2-7|once|TRBV7-6
CASSGPTGSEQYF
TGTGCCAGCAGCGGTCCGACAGGGTCCGAGCAGTACTTC
>TRBD2|TRBJ2-5|once|TRBV10-3
CAISESGGGGTQETQYF
TGTGCCATCAGTGAGTCCGGGGGCGGGGGGACTCAAGAGACCCAGTACTTC
>-|TRBJ1-2|-|TRBV6-1
CASGLIDGYTF
TGTGCCAGCGGGCTGATCGATGGCTACACCTTC
>-|TRBJ1-5|-|TRBV18
CASSAGHSKHQPQHF
TGTGCCAGCTCCGCGGGTCATTCTAAGCATCAGCCCCAGCATTTT
>-|TRBJ1-1|-|TRBV4-1
CASSQTGRTEAFF
TGCGCCAGCAGCCAAACAGGGCGGACTGAAGCTTTCTTT
>TRBD2|TRBJ2-3|-|TRBV7-7
CASSRTSGADTQYF
TGTGCTAGCAGTCGGACTAGCGGGGCAGATACGCAGTATTTT